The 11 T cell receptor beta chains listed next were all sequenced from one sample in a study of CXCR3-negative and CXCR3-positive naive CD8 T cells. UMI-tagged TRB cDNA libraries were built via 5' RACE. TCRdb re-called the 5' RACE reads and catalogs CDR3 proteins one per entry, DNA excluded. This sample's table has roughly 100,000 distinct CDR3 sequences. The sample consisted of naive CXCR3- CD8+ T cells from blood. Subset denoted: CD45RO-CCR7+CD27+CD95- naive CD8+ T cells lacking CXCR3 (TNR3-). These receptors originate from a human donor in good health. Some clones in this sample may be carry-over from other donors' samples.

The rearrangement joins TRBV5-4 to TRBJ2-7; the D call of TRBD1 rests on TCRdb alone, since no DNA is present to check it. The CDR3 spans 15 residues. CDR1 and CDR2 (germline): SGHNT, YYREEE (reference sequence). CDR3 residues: CASSFIGQGKNEQYF.

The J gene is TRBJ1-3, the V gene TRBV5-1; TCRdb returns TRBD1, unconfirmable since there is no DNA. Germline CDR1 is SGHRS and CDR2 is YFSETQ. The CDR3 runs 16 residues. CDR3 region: CASSLDGTPTGNTIYF.

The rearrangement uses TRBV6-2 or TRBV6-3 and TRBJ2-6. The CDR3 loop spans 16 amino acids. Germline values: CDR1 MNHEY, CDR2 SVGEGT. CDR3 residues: CASSYWDPAGANVLTF.

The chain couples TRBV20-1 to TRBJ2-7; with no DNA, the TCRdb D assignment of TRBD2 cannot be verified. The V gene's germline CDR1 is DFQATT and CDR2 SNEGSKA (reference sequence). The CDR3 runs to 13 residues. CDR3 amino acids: CSARRSGENEQYF.

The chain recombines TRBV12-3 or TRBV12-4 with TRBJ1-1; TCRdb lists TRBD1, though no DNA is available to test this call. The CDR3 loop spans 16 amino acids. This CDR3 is CASSLDRDLSNTEAFF.

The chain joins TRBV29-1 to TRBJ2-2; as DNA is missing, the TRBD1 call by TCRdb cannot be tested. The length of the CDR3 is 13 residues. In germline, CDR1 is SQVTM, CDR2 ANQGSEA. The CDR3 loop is CSVEPTGAGELFF.

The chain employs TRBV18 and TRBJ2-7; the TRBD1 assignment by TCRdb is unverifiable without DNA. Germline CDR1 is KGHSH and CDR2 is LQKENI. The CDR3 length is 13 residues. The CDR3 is CASSPPPGFEQYF. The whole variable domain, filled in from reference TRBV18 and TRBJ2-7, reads NAGVMQNPRHLVRRRGQEARLRCSPMKGHSHVYWYRQLPEEGLKFMVYLQKENIIDESGMPKERFSAEFPKEGPSILRIQQVVRGDSAAYFCASSPPPGFEQYFGPGTRLTVT.

CDR3 sequence reads: CASSPLGQFQETQYF. The V and J genes are TRBV12-3 or TRBV12-4 and TRBJ2-5; TCRdb designates TRBD1, a call that cannot be tested without DNA. CDR3 length: 15 amino acids.

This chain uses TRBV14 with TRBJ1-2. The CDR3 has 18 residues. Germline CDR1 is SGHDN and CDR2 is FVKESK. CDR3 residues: CASSQDLGGGGANYGYTF. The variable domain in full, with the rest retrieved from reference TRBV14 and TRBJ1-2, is EAGVTQFPSHSVIEKGQTVTLRCDPISGHDNLYWYRRVMGKEIKFLLHFVKESKQDESGMPNNRFLAERTGGTYSTLKVQPAELEDSGVYFCASSQDLGGGGANYGYTFGSGTRLTVV.

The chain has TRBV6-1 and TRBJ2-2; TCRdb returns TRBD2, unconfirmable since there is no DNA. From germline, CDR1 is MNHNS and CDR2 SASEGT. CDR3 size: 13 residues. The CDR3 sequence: CASGEYLTGELFF.

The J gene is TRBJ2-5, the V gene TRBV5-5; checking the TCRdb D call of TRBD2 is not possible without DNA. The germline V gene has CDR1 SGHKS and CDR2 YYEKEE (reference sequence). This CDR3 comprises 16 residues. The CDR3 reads CASSPGLAGAQETQYF.